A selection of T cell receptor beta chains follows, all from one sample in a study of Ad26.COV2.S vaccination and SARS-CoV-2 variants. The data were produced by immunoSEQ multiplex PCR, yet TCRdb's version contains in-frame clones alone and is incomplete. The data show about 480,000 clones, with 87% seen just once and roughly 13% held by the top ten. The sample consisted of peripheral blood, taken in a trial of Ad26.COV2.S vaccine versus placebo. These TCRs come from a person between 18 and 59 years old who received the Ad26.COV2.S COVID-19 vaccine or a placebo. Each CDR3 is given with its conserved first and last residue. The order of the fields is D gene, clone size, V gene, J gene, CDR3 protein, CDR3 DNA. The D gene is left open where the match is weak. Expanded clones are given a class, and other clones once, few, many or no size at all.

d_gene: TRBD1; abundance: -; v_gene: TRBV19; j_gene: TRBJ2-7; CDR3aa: CASKPDRGASEQYF; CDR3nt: TGTGCCAGTAAACCCGACAGGGGGGCGTCCGAGCAGTACTTC
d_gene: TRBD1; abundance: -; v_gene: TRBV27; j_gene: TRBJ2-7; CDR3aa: CASSPHSGQSYEQYF; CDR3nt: TGTGCCAGCAGTCCCCACTCGGGACAGAGCTACGAGCAGTACTTC
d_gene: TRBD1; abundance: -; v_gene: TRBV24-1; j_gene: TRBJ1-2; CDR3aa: CAIGQGGNYGYTF; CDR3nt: TGTGCCATCGGACAGGGGGGGAACTATGGCTACACCTTC
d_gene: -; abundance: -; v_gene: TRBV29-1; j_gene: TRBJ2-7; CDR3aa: CSVSGGNYEQYF; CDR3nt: TGCAGCGTTAGTGGAGGGAACTACGAGCAGTACTTC
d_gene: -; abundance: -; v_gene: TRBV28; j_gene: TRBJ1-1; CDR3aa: CASGVLLNTEAFF; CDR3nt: TGTGCCAGCGGGGTATTATTGAACACTGAAGCTTTCTTT
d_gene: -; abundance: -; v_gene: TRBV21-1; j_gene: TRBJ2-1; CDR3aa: CASSKAALLREERLGYNEQFF; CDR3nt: TGTGCCAGCAGCAAAGCCGCCCTCTTGCGGGAAGAACGCTTAGGTTACAATGAGCAGTTCTTC
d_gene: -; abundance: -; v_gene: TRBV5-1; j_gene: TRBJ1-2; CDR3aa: CASSAQGANYGYTF; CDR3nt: TGCGCCAGCAGCGCACAGGGAGCTAACTATGGCTACACCTTC
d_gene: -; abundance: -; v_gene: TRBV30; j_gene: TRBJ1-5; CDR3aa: CAWSVQGQQPQHF; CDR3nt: TGTGCCTGGAGTGTGCAGGGGCAGCAGCCCCAGCATTTT
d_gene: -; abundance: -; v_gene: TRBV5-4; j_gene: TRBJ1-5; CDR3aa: CASSLGGEHNQPQHF; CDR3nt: TGTGCCAGCAGCTTGGGCGGGGAACACAATCAGCCCCAGCATTTT
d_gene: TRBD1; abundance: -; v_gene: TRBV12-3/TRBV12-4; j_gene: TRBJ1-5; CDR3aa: CASSLTGAQPQHF; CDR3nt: TGTGCCAGCAGCCTGACAGGGGCGCAGCCCCAGCATTTT
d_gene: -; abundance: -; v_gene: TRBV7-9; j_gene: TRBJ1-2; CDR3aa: CASSSTSGTPNYGYTF; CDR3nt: TGTGCCAGCAGCTCGACCTCCGGGACACCTAACTATGGCTACACCTTC
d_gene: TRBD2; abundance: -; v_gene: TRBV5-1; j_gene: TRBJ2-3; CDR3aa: CASSLVTGGSTDTQYF; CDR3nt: TGCGCCAGCAGCTTGGTGACCGGGGGGAGCACAGATACGCAGTATTTT
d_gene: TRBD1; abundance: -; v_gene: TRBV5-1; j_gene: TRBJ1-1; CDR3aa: CASSLSVPGLDRAMNTEAFF; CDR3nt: TGCGCCAGCAGCCTTTCGGTTCCGGGCCTCGACAGGGCGATGAACACTGAAGCTTTCTTT
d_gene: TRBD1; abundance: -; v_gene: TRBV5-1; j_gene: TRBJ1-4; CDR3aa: CASSYGGQTNEKLFF; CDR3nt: TGCGCCAGCAGCTACGGGGGACAGACTAATGAAAAACTGTTTTTT
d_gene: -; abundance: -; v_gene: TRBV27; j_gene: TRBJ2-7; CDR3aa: CASSLREHYEQYF; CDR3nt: TGTGCCAGCAGTTTAAGGGAACACTACGAGCAGTACTTC
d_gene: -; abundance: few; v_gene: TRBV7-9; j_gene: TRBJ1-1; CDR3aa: CASSLSGQRATEAFF; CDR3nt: TGTGCCAGCAGCTTATCGGGCCAAAGGGCCACTGAAGCTTTCTTT
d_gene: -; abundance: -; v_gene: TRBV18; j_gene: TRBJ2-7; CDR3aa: CASSALKGYEQYF; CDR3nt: TGTGCCAGCTCAGCTTTGAAGGGGTACGAGCAGTACTTC
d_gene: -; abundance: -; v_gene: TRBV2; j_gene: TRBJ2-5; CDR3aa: CASSENASGTQYF; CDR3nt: TGTGCCAGCAGTGAAAACGCGAGTGGGACCCAGTACTTC
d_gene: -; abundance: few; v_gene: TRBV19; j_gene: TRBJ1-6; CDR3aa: CATAVGRYSPLHF; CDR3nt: TGTGCCACCGCGGTAGGGAGGTATTCACCCCTCCACTTT
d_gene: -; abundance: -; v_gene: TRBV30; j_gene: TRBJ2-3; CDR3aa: CASPDTASTDTQYF; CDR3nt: TGTGCCTCCCCAGACACAGCCAGCACAGATACGCAGTATTTT
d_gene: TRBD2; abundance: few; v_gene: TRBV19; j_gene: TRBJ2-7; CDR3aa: CASSRIAGTEQYF; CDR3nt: TGTGCCAGTAGTAGGATAGCGGGGACCGAGCAGTACTTC
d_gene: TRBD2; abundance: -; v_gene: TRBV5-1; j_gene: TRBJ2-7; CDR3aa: CASSAHGRATYEQYF; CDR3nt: TGCGCCAGCAGCGCCCACGGGAGGGCTACCTACGAGCAGTACTTC
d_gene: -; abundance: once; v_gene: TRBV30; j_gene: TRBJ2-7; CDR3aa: CAWSLNYEQYF; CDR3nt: TGTGCCTGGAGTCTGAACTACGAGCAGTACTTC
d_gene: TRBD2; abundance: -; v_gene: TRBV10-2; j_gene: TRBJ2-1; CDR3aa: CASRILAGGYEQFF; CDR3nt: TGCGCCAGCAGAATACTAGCGGGAGGGTATGAGCAGTTCTTC
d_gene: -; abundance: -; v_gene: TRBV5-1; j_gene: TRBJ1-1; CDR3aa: CASSLGRGAEIVFF; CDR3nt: TGCGCCAGCAGCTTGGGGCGGGGCGCAGAGATTGTTTTCTTT
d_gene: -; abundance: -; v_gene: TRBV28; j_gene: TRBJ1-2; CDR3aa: CASSPAYYGYTF; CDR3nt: TGTGCCAGCAGTCCAGCCTACTATGGCTACACCTTC